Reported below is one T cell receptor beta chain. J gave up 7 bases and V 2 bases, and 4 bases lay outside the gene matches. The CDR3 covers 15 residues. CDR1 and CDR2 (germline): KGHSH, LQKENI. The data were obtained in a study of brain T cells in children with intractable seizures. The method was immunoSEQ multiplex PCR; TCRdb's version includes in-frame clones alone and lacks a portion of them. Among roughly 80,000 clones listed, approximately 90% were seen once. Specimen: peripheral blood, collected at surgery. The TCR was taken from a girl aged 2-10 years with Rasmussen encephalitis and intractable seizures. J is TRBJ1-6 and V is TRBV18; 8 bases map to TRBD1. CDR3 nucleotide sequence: TGTGCCAGCTCACCAGGGGGACAGGTGAATTCACCCCTCCACTTT. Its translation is CASSPGGQVNSPLHF.